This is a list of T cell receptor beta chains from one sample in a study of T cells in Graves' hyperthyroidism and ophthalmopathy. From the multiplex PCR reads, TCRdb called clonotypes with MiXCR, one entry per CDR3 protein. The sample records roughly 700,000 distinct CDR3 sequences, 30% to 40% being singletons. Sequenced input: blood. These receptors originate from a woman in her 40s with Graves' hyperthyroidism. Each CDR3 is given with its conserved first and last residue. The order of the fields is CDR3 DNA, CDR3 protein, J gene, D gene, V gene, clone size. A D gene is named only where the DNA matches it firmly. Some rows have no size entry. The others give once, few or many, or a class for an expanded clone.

TGTGCCAGCAGCGTCGGGGGGAACTCCTACAATGAGCAGTTCTTC | CASSVGGNSYNEQFF | TRBJ2-1 | TRBD2 | TRBV9 | .
TGCGCCAGCACCGGGTCATCCCCCTACGAGCAGTACTTC | CASTGSSPYEQYF | TRBJ2-7 | . | TRBV5-1 | few
TGTGCCAGCAGCGCCCGAGGGGCCTCTTACGAGCAGTACTTC | CASSARGASYEQYF | TRBJ2-7 | . | TRBV7-2 | many
TGTGCCAGCAGTTATTCCGGACGTCCTGAAGCTTTCTTT | CASSYSGRPEAFF | TRBJ1-1 | . | TRBV6-5 | .
TGTGCCAGCAGCTTGCGGGAGAGTACCTATGGCTACACCTTC | CASSLRESTYGYTF | TRBJ1-2 | . | TRBV5-8 | many
TGCAGTGCTAGAGTCGGCGGTCAGGGGCATCAGCCCCAGCATTTT | CSARVGGQGHQPQHF | TRBJ1-5 | . | TRBV20-1 | .
TGCAGTGCTAGCGGGAGTGTTACCGGGGAGCTGTTTTTT | CSASGSVTGELFF | TRBJ2-2 | . | TRBV20-1 | .
TGTGCCAGCAGCTTGGGGGGGACAGCCTATAGCAATCAGCCCCAGCATTTT | CASSLGGTAYSNQPQHF | TRBJ1-5 | TRBD1 | TRBV7-9 | many
TGTGCCATCAGCCCGACTAGCGGAAGCTCCTACAATGAGCAGTTCTTC | CAISPTSGSSYNEQFF | TRBJ2-1 | TRBD2 | TRBV10-3 | .
TGCGCCAGCAGCCAAGGCTTCGGGGAGAGAGCTGAAGCTTTCTTT | CASSQGFGERAEAFF | TRBJ1-1 | . | TRBV7-2 | once
TGTGCTAGCCGTGGGGGGCGCGATGAGACCCAGTACTTC | CASRGGRDETQYF | TRBJ2-5 | . | TRBV5-6 | .
TGCGCCAGCAGCCAAGATCTTCCCCAGGCAAGCTCCTATAATTCACCCCTCCACTTT | CASSQDLPQASSYNSPLHF | TRBJ1-6 | . | TRBV4-1 | .